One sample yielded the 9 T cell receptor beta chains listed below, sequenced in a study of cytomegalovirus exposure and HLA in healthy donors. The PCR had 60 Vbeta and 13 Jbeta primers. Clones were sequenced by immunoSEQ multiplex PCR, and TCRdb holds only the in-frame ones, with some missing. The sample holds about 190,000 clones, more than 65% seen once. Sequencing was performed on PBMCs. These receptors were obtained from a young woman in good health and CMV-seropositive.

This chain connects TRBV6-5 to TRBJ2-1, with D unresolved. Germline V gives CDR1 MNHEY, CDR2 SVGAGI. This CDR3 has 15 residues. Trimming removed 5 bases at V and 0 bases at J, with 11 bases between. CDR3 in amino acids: CASSPRVSSYNEQFF. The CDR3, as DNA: TGTGCCAGCAGTCCTCGGGTAAGCTCCTACAATGAGCAGTTCTTC.

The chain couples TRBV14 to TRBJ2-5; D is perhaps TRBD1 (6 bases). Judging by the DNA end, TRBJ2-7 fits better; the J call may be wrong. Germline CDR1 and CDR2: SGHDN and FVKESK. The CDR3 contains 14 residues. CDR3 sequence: CASSQATGPYEQYF. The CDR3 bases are TGTGCCAGCAGCCAAGCGACAGGCCCCTACGAGCAGTACTTC.

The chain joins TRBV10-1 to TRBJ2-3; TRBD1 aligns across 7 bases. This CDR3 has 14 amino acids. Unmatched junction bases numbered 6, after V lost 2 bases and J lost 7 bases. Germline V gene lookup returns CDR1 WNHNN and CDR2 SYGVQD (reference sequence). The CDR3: CASSEQTGSHTQYF. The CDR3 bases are TGCGCCAGCAGTGAGCAGACAGGGTCACATACGCAGTATTTT.

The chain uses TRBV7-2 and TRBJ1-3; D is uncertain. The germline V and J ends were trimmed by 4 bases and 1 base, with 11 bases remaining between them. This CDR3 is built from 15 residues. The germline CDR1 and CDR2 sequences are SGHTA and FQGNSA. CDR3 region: CASSSLRVSGNTIYF. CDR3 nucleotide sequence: TGTGCCAGCAGCTCCCTTCGGGTTTCTGGAAACACCATATATTTT.

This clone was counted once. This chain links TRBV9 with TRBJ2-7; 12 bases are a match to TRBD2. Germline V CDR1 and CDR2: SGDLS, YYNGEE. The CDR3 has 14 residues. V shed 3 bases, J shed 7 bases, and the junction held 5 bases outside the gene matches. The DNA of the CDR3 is TGTGCCAGCAGCGCCGGACTAGCGGGAAGGGAGCAGTACTTC. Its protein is CASSAGLAGREQYF.

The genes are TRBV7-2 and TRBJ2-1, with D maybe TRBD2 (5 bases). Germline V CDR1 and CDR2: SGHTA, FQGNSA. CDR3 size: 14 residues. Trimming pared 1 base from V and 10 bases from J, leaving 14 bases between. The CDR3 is CASSLVEAVREQFF. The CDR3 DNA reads TGTGCCAGCAGCTTAGTGGAGGCGGTTCGCGAGCAGTTCTTC.

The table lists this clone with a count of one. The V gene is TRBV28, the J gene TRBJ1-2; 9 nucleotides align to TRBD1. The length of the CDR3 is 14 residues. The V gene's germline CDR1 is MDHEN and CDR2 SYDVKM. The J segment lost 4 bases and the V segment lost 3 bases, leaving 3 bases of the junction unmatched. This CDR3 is CASSLGDRAYGYTF. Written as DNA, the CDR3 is TGTGCCAGCAGTTTGGGGGACAGGGCCTATGGCTACACCTTC.

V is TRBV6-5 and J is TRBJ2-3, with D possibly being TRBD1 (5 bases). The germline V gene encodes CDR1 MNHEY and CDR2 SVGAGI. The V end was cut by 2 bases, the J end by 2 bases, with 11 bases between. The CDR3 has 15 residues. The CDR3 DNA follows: TGTGCCAGCAGTTACGCTCAAGGGGACACAGATACGCAGTATTTT. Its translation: CASSYAQGDTDTQYF.

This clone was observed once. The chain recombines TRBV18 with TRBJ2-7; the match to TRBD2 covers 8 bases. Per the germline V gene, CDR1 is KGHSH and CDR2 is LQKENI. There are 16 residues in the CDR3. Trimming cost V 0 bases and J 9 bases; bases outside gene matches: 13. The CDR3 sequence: CASSPPGTGGGFGQYF. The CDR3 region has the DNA TGTGCCAGCTCACCACCCGGTACCGGGGGGGGGTTTGGGCAGTACTTC.